This T cell receptor beta chain was profiled in a study of blood T cell repertoires in COVID-19 (dated by TCRdb to 2018 to 2020). General notes on the study: Collaborator samples came from the United States, Italy and Spain and covered acute and convalescent phases of COVID-19. Sample metadata almost always included a de-identified subject ID, COVID-19 status, age in years and sex. The material from the prospective study consisted of cDNA or gDNA derived from T cells, B-cell-depleted T cells, or PBMCs. Where available, HLA class I and class II types were obtained from metadata supplied by the sample provider rather than from assay-based typing. A freely available public database, intended as a resource for researchers studying the immune response to SARS-CoV-2, is where the repertoires were released. Samples came from the ongoing ImmuneRACE study (first 160 participants) plus 1,254 subjects from 6 global collaborators. Subjects who had been exposed to COVID-19, were actively infected with it, or had recovered from it provided the deeply sampled blood TCRbeta repertoires that made up the dataset.

Collaborating institutions collected whole blood in K2EDTA tubes following their own protocols. For TCRbeta analysis, collaborator samples were shipped as frozen whole blood, as isolated PBMCs, or as DNA extracted from either sample type. About this clone: Its antigen is unknown. Per-base qualities were not stored, and no clone one base away is much larger.

TCRbeta CDR3 regions were amplified from genomic DNA by means of the immunoSEQ Assay, a bias-controlled multiplex PCR. On the study's bioinformatics: The number of nucleated cells in each sample was estimated from the amplification of reference gene primers within the assay. To quantify the absolute abundance of each unique TCRbeta CDR3 rearrangement, sequence reads were collapsed and filtered. Productive Simpson clonality was computed per sample as the square root of Simpson's diversity index over productive rearrangements. In TCRdb, the immuneACCESS table is reduced to in-frame sequences with V and J assigned. These tables do not hold every clone; where another copy was compared, an unresolved V gene accounts for under half, and the others remain unexplained. The D gene and trimming were derived from the DNA, and the V and J assignments and clone size from that table. The sample table lists around 240,000 clones, 65% to 90% of them with a count of one. The ten largest make up roughly 7% of the sample.

CDR1 SGHDT and CDR2 YYEEEE are derived from the germline V gene. The junction shows trimming of 4 bases on V and 5 bases on J, and the gene matches do not reach 6 bases of it. Reading from cysteine to phenylalanine, the CDR3 counts 16 amino acids. The read is trimmed to its CDR3 DNA, 48 bases read in frame from base 1. Broader findings and caveats from the paper: Clinical and demographic metadata were provided uncurated, with the amount varying by source and participant.

The chain employs TRBV5-6 and TRBJ2-1, with 13 bases aligning to TRBD2. The sequenced sample consisted of peripheral blood. This TCR was sampled from a woman between 45 and 65 years old with acute or convalescent COVID-19. CDR3 region: CASSGGLAGRDNEQFF. The DNA is TGTGCCAGCAGCGGGGGACTAGCGGGGAGGGACAATGAGCAGTTCTTC.